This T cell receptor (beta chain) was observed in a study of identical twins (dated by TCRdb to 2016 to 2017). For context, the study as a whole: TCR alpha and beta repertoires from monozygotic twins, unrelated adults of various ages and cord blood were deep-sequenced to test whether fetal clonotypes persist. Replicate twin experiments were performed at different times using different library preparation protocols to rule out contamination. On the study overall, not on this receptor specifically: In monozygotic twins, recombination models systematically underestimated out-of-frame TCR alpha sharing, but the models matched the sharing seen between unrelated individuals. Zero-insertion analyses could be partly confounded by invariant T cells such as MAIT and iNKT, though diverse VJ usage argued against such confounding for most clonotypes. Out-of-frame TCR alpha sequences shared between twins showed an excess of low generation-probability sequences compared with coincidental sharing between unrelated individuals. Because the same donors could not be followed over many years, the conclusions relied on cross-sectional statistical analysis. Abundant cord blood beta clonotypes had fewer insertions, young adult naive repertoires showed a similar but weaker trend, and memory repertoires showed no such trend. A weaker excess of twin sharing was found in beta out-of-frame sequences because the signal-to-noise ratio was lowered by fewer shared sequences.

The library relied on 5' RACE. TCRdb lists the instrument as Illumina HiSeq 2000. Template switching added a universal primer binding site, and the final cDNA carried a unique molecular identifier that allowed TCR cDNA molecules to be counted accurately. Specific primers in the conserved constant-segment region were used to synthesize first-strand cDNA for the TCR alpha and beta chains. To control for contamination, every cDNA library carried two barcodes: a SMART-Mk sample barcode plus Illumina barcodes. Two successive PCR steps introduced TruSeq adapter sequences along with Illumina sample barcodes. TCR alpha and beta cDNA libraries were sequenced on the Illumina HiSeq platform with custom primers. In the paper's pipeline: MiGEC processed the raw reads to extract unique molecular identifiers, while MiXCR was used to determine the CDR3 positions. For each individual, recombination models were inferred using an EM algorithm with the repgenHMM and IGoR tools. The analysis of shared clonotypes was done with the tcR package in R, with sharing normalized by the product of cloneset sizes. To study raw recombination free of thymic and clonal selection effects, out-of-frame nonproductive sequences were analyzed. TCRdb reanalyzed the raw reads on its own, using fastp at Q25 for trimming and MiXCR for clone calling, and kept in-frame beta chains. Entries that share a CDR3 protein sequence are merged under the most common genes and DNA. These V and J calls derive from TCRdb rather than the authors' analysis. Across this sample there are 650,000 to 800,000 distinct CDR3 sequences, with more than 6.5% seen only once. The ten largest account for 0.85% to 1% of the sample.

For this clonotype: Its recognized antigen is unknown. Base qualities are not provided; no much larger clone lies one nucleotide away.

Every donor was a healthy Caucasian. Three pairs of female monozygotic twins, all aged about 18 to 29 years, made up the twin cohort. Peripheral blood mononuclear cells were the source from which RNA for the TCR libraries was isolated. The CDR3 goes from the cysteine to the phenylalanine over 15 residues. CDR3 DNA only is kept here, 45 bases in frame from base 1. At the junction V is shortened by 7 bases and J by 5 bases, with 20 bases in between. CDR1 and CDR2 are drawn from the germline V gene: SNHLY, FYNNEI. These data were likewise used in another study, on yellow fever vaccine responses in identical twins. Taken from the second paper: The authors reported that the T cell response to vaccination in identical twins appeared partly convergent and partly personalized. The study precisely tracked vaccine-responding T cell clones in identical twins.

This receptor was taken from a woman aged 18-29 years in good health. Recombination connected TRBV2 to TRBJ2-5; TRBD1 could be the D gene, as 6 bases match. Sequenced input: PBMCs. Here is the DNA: TGTGCCAGCAATCAGGGGTCGTTTTCGAGCGAGACCCAGTACTTC. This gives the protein CASNQGSFSSETQYF.